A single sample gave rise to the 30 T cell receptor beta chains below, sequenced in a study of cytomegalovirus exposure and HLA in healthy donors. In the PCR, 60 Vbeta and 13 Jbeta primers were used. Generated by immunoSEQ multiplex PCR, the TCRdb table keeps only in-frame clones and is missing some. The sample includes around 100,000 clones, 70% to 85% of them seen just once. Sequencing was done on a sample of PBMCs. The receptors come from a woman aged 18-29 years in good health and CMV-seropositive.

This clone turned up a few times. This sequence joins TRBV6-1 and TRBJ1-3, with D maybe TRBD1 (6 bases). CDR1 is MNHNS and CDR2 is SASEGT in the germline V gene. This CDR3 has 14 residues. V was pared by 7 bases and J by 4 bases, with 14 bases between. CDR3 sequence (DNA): TGTGCCAGCACCCAAGGACAGCCCGGAAACACCATATATTTT. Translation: CASTQGQPGNTIYF.

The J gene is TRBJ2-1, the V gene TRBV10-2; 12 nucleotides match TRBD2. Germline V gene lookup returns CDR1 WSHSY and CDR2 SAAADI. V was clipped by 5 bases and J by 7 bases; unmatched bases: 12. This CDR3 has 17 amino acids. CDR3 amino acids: CASSHPRLAGVKNEQFF. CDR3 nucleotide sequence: TGCGCCAGCAGTCACCCCCGACTAGCGGGAGTAAAGAATGAGCAGTTCTTC.

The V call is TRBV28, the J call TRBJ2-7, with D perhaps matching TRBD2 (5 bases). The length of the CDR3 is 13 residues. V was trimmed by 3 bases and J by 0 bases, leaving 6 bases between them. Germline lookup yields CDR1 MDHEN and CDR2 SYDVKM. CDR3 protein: CASSLGSSYEQYF. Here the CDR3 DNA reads TGTGCCAGCAGTTTGGGGAGCTCCTACGAGCAGTACTTC. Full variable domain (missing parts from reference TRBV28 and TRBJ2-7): DVKVTQSSRYLVKRTGEKVFLECVQDMDHENMFWYRQDPGLGLRLIYFSYDVKMKEKGDIPEGYSVSREKKERFSLILESASTNQTSMYLCASSLGSSYEQYFGPGTRLTVT.

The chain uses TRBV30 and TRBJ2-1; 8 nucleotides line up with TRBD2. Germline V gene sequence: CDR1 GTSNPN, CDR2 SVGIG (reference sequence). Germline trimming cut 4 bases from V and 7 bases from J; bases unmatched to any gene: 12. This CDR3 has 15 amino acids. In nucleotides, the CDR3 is TGTGCCTGGAAGAAACTAGCGGTCGCTAGGAATGAGCAGTTCTTC. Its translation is CAWKKLAVARNEQFF.

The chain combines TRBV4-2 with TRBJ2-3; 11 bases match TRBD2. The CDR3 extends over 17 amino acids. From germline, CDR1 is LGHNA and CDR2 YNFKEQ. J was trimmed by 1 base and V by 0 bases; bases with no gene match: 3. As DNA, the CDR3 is TGTGCCAGCAGCCAAGATTGGGGACTAGCGGGCACAGATACGCAGTATTTT. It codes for CASSQDWGLAGTDTQYF.

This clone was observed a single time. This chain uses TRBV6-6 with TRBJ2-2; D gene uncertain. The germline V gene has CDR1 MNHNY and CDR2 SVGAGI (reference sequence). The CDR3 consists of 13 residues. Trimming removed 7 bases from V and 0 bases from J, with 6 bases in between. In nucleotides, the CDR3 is TGTGCCAGCATTCCGGCGAACACCGGGGAGCTGTTTTTT. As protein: CASIPANTGELFF.

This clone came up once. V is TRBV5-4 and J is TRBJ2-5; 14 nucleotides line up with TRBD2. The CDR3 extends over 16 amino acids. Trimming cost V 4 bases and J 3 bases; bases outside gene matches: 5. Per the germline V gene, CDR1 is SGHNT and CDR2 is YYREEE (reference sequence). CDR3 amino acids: CASSLPTSGREETQYF. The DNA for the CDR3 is TGTGCCAGCAGCCTTCCGACTAGCGGGAGGGAAGAGACCCAGTACTTC.

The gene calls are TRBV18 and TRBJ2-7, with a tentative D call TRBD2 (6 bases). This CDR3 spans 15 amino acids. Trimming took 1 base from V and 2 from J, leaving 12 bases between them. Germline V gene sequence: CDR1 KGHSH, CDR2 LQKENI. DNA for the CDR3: TGTGCCAGCTCACCACATGGCCCGGGGGCCTACGAGCAGTACTTC. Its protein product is CASSPHGPGAYEQYF. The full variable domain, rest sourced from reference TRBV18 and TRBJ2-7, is NAGVMQNPRHLVRRRGQEARLRCSPMKGHSHVYWYRQLPEEGLKFMVYLQKENIIDESGMPKERFSAEFPKEGPSILRIQQVVRGDSAAYFCASSPHGPGAYEQYFGPGTRLTVT.

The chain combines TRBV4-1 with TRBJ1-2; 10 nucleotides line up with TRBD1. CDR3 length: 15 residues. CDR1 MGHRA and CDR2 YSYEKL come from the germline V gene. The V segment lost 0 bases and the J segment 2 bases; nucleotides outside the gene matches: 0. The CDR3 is CASSQEGQGNYGYTF. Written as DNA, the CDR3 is TGCGCCAGCAGCCAAGAGGGACAGGGGAACTATGGCTACACCTTC.

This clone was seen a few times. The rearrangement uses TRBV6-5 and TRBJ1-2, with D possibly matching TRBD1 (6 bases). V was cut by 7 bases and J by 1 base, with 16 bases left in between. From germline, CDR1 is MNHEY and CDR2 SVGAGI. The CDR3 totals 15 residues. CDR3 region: CASTPRIGGNYGYTF. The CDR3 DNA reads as TGTGCCAGCACCCCAAGGATAGGGGGTAACTATGGCTACACCTTC.

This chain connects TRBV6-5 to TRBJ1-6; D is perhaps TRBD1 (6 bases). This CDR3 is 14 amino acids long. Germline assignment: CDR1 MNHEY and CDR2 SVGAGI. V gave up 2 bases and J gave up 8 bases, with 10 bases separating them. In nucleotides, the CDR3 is TGTGCCAGCAGTTACGGGGCAGGGGATTCACCCCTCCACTTT. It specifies CASSYGAGDSPLHF.

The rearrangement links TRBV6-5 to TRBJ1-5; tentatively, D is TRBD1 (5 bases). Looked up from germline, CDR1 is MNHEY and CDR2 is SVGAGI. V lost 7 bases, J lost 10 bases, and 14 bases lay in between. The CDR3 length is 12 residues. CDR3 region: CASTNGGGPQHF. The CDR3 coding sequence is TGTGCCAGCACCAACGGGGGGGGTCCCCAGCATTTT.

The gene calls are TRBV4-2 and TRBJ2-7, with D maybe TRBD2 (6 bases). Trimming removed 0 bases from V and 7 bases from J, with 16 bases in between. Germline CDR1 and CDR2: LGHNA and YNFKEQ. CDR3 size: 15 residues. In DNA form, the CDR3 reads TGTGCCAGCAGCCAAGACCCCGGGAGCCTCGAGGAGCAGTACTTC. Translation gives CASSQDPGSLEEQYF.

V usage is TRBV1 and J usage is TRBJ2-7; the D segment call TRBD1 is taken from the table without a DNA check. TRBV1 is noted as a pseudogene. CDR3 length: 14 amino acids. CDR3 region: CTSSQVPSPYEQYF. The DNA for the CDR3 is TGCACCAGCAGCCAAGTCCCCAGTCCCTACGAGCAGTACTTC.

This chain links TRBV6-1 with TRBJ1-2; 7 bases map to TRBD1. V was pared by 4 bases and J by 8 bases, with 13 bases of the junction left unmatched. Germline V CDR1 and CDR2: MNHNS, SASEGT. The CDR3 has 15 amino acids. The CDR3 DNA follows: TGTGCCAGCAGTGTGGGGCCGGGACAGCTTTCCGGCTACACCTTC. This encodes CASSVGPGQLSGYTF.

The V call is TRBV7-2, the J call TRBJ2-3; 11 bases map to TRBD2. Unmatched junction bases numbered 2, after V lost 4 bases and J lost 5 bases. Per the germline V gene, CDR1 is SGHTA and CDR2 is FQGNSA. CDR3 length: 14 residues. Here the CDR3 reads CASSSGLAGDTQYF. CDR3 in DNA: TGTGCCAGCAGCTCAGGACTAGCGGGAGATACGCAGTATTTT.

CDR3 protein: CASRGQGAGEQYF. The CDR3 nucleotides are TGTGCCAGCCGGGGCCAGGGGGCGGGCGAGCAGTACTTC. The chain joins TRBV2 to TRBJ2-5, with 8 bases identical to TRBD1. The J call is in doubt because the DNA end fits TRBJ2-7 better. The CDR3 runs 13 residues. The germline V gene encodes CDR1 SNHLY and CDR2 FYNNEI.

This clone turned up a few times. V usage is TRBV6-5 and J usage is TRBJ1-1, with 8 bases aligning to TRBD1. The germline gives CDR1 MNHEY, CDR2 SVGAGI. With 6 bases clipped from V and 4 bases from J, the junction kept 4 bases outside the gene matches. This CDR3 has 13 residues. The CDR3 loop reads CASRLDRATEAFF. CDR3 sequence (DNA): TGTGCCAGCAGGCTGGACAGGGCCACTGAAGCTTTCTTT.

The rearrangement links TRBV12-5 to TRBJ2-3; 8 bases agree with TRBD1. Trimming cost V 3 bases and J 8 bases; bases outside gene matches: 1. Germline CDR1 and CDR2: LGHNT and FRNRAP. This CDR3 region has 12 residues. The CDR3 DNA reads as TGTGCTAGTGGTTTCGACAGGGGTACGCAGTATTTT. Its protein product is CASGFDRGTQYF.

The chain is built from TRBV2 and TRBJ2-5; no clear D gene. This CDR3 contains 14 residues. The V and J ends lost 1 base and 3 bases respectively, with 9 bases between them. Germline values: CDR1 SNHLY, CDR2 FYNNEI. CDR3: CASSEEHVKETQYF. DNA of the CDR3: TGTGCCAGCAGTGAAGAGCACGTAAAAGAGACCCAGTACTTC.

CDR3 sequence reads: CASSLVGRAYEQYF. CDR3 sequence (DNA): TGTGCCAGCAGCTTAGTTGGGAGGGCCTACGAGCAGTACTTC. This chain uses TRBV7-9 with TRBJ2-7; TRBD2 aligns across 7 bases. The CDR3 loop spans 14 amino acids. Germline CDR1 is SEHNR and CDR2 is FQNEAQ (reference sequence). Trimming removed 1 base from V and 2 bases from J; junction bases left unmatched: 2.

The chain's CDR3 is CASSFQMGLAGSTDTQYF. CDR3 DNA sequence: TGTGCCAGCAGTTTCCAGATGGGACTAGCGGGAAGCACAGATACGCAGTATTTT. The V call is TRBV28, the J call TRBJ2-3; the match to TRBD2 covers 13 bases. The junction had 6 bases not matched to a gene; V was cut back by 3 bases and J by 0 bases. The CDR3 has 18 amino acids. CDR1 is MDHEN and CDR2 is SYDVKM in the germline V gene.

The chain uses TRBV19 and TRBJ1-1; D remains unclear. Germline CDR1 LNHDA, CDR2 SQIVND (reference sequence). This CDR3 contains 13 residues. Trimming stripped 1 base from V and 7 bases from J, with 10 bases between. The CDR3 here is CASSIALSNEAFF. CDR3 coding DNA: TGTGCCAGTAGTATAGCCCTCAGTAATGAAGCTTTCTTT.

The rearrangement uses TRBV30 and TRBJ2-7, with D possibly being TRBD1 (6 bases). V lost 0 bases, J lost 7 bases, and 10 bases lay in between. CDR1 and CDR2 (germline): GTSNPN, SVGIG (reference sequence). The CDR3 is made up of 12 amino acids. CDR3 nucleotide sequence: TGTGCCTGGAGTGTACAGGGCGGGGAGCAGTACTTC. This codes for CAWSVQGGEQYF.

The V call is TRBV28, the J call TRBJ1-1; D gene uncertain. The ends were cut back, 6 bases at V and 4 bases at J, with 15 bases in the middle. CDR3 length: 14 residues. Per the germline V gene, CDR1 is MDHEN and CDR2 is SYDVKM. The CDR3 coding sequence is TGTGCCAGCAGGCGGGGTGAGGTGGGCACTGAAGCTTTCTTT. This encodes CASRRGEVGTEAFF.

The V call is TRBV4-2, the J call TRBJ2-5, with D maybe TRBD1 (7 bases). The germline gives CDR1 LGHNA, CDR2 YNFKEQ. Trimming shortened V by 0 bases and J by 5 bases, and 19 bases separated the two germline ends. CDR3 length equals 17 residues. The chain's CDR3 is CASSQESSGGQWETQYF. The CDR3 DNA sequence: TGTGCCAGCAGCCAAGAGTCGTCAGGGGGGCAGTGGGAGACCCAGTACTTC.

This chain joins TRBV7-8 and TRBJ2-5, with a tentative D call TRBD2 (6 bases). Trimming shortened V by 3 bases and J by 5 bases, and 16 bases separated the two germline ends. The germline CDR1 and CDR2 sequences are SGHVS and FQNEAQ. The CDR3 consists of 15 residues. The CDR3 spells CASSFDPAGSETQYF. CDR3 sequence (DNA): TGTGCCAGCAGCTTTGATCCGGCGGGATCGGAGACCCAGTACTTC.

The CDR3 DNA reads as TGTGCCAGCAGTTTGACTAGCGGGTCCACCGGGGAGCTGTTTTTT. Encoded protein: CASSLTSGSTGELFF. The chain uses TRBV28 and TRBJ2-2; TRBD2 agrees at 10 bases. This CDR3 comprises 15 residues. The germline gives CDR1 MDHEN, CDR2 SYDVKM. Trimming took 3 bases from V and 4 from J; bases not matched to a gene: 2.

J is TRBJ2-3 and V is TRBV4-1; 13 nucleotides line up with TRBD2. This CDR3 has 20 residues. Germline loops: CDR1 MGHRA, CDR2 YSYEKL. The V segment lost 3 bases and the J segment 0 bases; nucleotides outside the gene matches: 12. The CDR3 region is CASSQHGTSGAGPSTDTQYF. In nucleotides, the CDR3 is TGCGCCAGCAGCCAGCATGGGACTAGCGGGGCGGGTCCTAGCACAGATACGCAGTATTTT.

CDR3 in amino acids: CASSQDAFGDPGELFF. Here the CDR3 DNA reads TGCGCCAGCAGCCAAGACGCCTTCGGAGATCCCGGGGAGCTGTTTTTT. This chain uses TRBV4-1 with TRBJ2-2, with D unresolved. The CDR3 length is 16 residues. V shed 0 bases and J shed 6 bases, with 14 bases lying between them. CDR1 MGHRA and CDR2 YSYEKL come from the germline V gene.